Below are 28 T cell receptor beta chains sequenced from a single sample in a study of shared clonotypes between healthy human individuals. The data were produced by immunoSEQ multiplex PCR, yet TCRdb's version contains in-frame clones alone and is incomplete. Of 2 million to 2.5 million clones listed, over 85% were seen once; the top ten hold around 0.37%. Sequences were obtained from naive CD4+ T cells from PBMCs. Indicated subset: CD45RA+ positively selected. The receptors were sampled from a man in his late teens or twenties in good health. Some clones in this sample may be carry-over from other donors' samples.

The table lists this clone with a count of one. This chain joins TRBV7-9 and TRBJ1-3; TRBD1 is a possible D gene (6 bases). The CDR3 covers 16 residues. Germline V gives CDR1 SEHNR, CDR2 FQNEAQ (reference sequence). Trimming took off 4 bases at V and 4 bases at J, with 17 bases between the two ends. The CDR3 coding sequence is TGTGCCAGCAGCTCGAGCCAAGGACAGTGGGGAAACACCATATATTTT. As protein: CASSSSQGQWGNTIYF.

This clone showed up just once. This chain joins TRBV2 and TRBJ1-3, with no clear D. The CDR3 spans 16 residues. V lost 1 base, J lost 8 bases, and 18 bases lay in between. CDR1 is SNHLY, CDR2 FYNNEI, per germline. The CDR3 protein is CASSEGVTLRLYTIYF. The CDR3 DNA sequence: TGTGCCAGCAGTGAAGGGGTCACACTTCGACTTTACACCATATATTTT.

The chain uses TRBV5-1 and TRBJ2-1; TRBD2 matches at 7 bases. Looked up from germline, CDR1 is SGHRS and CDR2 is YFSETQ. Losses at the gene ends were 4 bases for V and 5 bases for J; bases not matched to a gene: 15. This CDR3 comprises 17 residues. In DNA, the CDR3 is TGCGCCAGCAGCACCACTCCCCCGGGACTACTCAACAATGAGCAGTTCTTC. Protein product: CASSTTPPGLLNNEQFF.

The chain joins TRBV5-1 to TRBJ2-7, with a weak D call TRBD1 (5 bases). Trimming removed 4 bases at V and 2 bases at J, with 16 bases between. The CDR3 has 15 residues. Germline-derived CDR1 and CDR2 are SGHRS and YFSETQ. This CDR3 is CASSGASDGTYEQYF. CDR3 DNA: TGCGCCAGCAGCGGGGCCTCGGACGGAACCTACGAGCAGTACTTC.

This chain links TRBV5-5 with TRBJ2-1; no reliable D call. This CDR3 comprises 11 residues. CDR1 SGHKS and CDR2 YYEKEE come from the germline V gene (reference sequence). V gave up 2 bases and J gave up 9 bases, with 6 bases separating them. The CDR3 region has the DNA TGTGCCAGCAGCTTTATCCCTGAGCAGTTCTTC. This encodes CASSFIPEQFF.

This rearrangement joins TRBV5-1 to TRBJ2-1, with TRBD1 as a possible D gene (5 bases). CDR3 length: 12 amino acids. Looked up from germline, CDR1 is SGHRS and CDR2 is YFSETQ. The ends were cut back, 9 bases at V and 5 bases at J, with 12 bases in the middle. The CDR3 is CATYDSHNEQFF. The CDR3 DNA reads as TGCGCCACCTACGACAGCCACAATGAGCAGTTCTTC.

For the CDR3, the DNA is TGTGCCAGCAGGAGGGGTCTTAGTAGCTCCTACAATGAGCAGTTCTTC. Translation: CASRRGLSSSYNEQFF. The V and J genes are TRBV11-1 and TRBJ2-1; D is possibly TRBD1 or TRBD2 (5 bases each). Germline CDR1 is SGHAT and CDR2 is FQDESV (reference sequence). This CDR3 is built from 16 residues. V was pared by 6 bases and J by 0 bases, with 15 bases between.

The chain carries TRBV28 and TRBJ2-7; TRBD2 matches 9 bases. The length of the CDR3 is 15 residues. The germline CDR1 and CDR2 sequences are MDHEN and SYDVKM. The junction had 8 bases not matched to a gene; V was cut back by 5 bases and J by 3 bases. Here the CDR3 DNA reads TGTGCCAGCAGTACCCGGGGTAGCGGGAGCTACGAGCAGTACTTC. It specifies CASSTRGSGSYEQYF.

About this clone itself: This sample also contains other DNA sequences that code for the same CDR3. The rearrangement joins TRBV5-1 to TRBJ1-2; 9 bases line up with TRBD1. CDR3 length: 14 amino acids. The V and J ends lost 4 bases and 4 bases, in that order; junction bases with no gene match: 5. Germline CDR1 SGHRS, CDR2 YFSETQ. The CDR3 nucleotides are TGCGCCAGCAGCCTGGGACAGGGACTCTATGGCTACACCTTC. It translates to CASSLGQGLYGYTF.

Notes on this clone: The identical CDR3 is also encoded by other nucleotide sequences in the sample. The chain carries TRBV7-8 and TRBJ1-1; no clear D gene. V was clipped by 3 bases and J by 1 base, with 9 bases between them. The CDR3 runs 14 residues. CDR1 and CDR2 from the germline V gene are SGHVS and FQNEAQ. CDR3 residues: CASSLVSGNTEAFF. The CDR3 coding sequence is TGTGCCAGCAGCTTGGTTTCAGGGAACACTGAAGCTTTCTTT.

This chain uses TRBV6-5 with TRBJ1-1; D not certain. In germline, CDR1 is MNHEY, CDR2 SVGAGI. The length of the CDR3 is 12 residues. Trimming pared 10 bases from V and 5 bases from J, leaving 14 bases between. The CDR3 reads CATAEWGTEAFF. CDR3 nucleotides: TGTGCCACCGCTGAATGGGGAACTGAAGCTTTCTTT.

CDR3 coding DNA: TGTGCCAGTAGTAAAGTCGGGAACCAGGGGAGCACCGGGGAGCTGTTTTTT. Translating gives CASSKVGNQGSTGELFF. This chain links TRBV19 with TRBJ2-2; perhaps TRBD1 as D (6 bases). Germline CDR1 and CDR2: LNHDA and SQIVND (reference sequence). CDR3 length equals 17 residues. Trimming left V 4 bases short and J 4 bases short, with 19 bases between.

This rearrangement joins TRBV7-9 to TRBJ1-4; D uncertain. With 1 base removed from V and 12 bases from J, the gap between germline ends came to 9 bases. The CDR3 has 12 amino acids. Per germline, CDR1 SEHNR and CDR2 FQNEAQ (reference sequence). CDR3 sequence reads: CASSLGGRQLFF. The CDR3 DNA reads as TGTGCCAGCAGCTTAGGGGGTAGGCAACTGTTTTTT.

This clone has only one observation. The CDR3 DNA follows: TGCGCCAGCAGTGAGTCGCGGGGACTAGCGGGGGGCAATGAGCAGTTCTTC. Translated: CASSESRGLAGGNEQFF. V and J are TRBV10-2 and TRBJ2-1; TRBD2 aligns across 15 bases. The CDR3 spans 17 residues. V lost 0 bases to trimming and J lost 6 bases; unmatched junction nucleotides: 3. CDR1 and CDR2 (germline): WSHSY, SAAADI.

J is TRBJ1-2 and V is TRBV4-1; possibly TRBD1 for D (5 bases). Germline V CDR1 and CDR2: MGHRA, YSYEKL. The CDR3 spans 15 residues. V gave up 0 bases and J gave up 4 bases, with 12 bases separating them. CDR3 protein: CASSQELGGSYGYTF. The CDR3, as DNA: TGCGCCAGCAGCCAAGAACTCGGGGGGAGCTATGGCTACACCTTC.

A note on this clone: The sample carries other DNA sequences with the same CDR3. V is TRBV28 and J is TRBJ1-1; D unclear. The V end lost 3 bases, the J end lost 4 bases, and 9 bases lay between the germline ends. The germline V gene has CDR1 MDHEN and CDR2 SYDVKM. CDR3 length: 13 residues. The DNA for the CDR3 is TGTGCCAGCAGTTTCCCCAGGCGCACTGAAGCTTTCTTT. Translating it yields CASSFPRRTEAFF.

This chain joins TRBV21-1 and TRBJ2-7; the table's D call TRBD1 went unverified against the DNA. TRBV21-1 has pseudogene status. There are 17 residues in the CDR3. The CDR3 protein is CASSKTQTARATYEQYF. CDR3 DNA sequence: TGTGCCAGCAGCAAGACACAGACTGCCAGGGCTACCTACGAGCAGTACTTC.

The sample holds one count of this clone. This chain uses TRBV9 with TRBJ2-7; 8 bases match TRBD1. Germline V gives CDR1 SGDLS, CDR2 YYNGEE. CDR3 length equals 15 residues. V shed 4 bases, J shed 3 bases, and the junction held 9 bases outside the gene matches. In DNA, the CDR3 is TGTGCCAGCAGCCCAACAGGGACAGGCAACTACGAGCAGTACTTC. As protein: CASSPTGTGNYEQYF.

The V call is TRBV5-1, the J call TRBJ2-2, with D maybe TRBD2 (5 bases). The CDR3 covers 14 residues. V lost 4 bases and J 7 bases, leaving 14 bases between the germline ends. CDR1 and CDR2 (germline): SGHRS, YFSETQ. The CDR3 sequence: CASSPETIVGELFF. Written as DNA, the CDR3 is TGCGCCAGCAGCCCGGAGACTATTGTCGGGGAGCTGTTTTTT.

A word on this clone: Other DNA sequences from this sample encode an identical CDR3 as well. The CDR3 loop reads CASKGQGNTGELFF. The CDR3, as DNA: TGTGCCAGCAAAGGACAGGGGAACACCGGGGAGCTGTTTTTT. The chain combines TRBV11-3 with TRBJ2-2; 8 bases are shared with TRBD1. This CDR3 region has 14 residues. Per the germline V gene, CDR1 is SGHNT and CDR2 is YENEEA. J was trimmed by 1 base and V by 7 bases; bases with no gene match: 2.

The CDR3 region is CASSILAGGLGEQFF. DNA of the CDR3: TGTGCCAGCAGTATACTAGCGGGAGGGCTCGGCGAGCAGTTCTTC. The chain recombines TRBV6-6 with TRBJ2-1, with 13 bases fitting TRBD2. J lost 10 bases, V lost 5 bases, and 8 bases had no gene match. The CDR3 totals 15 residues. Germline CDR1 reads MNHNY; CDR2 reads SVGAGI (reference sequence).

The V call is TRBV18, the J call TRBJ2-1, with 10 bases aligning to TRBD1. CDR3 length equals 15 residues. In germline, CDR1 is KGHSH, CDR2 LQKENI. J gave up 7 bases and V 1 base, and 4 bases lay outside the gene matches. Here the CDR3 reads CASSPRQGAGNEQFF. CDR3 bases: TGTGCCAGCTCACCACGACAGGGGGCGGGGAATGAGCAGTTCTTC.

The genes are TRBV7-9 and TRBJ2-2; TRBD1 matches at 7 bases. With V trimmed by 4 bases and J by 4 bases, 9 bases remained unmatched. Germline V gene data show CDR1 as SEHNR and CDR2 as FQNEAQ (reference sequence). The length of the CDR3 is 16 residues. CDR3 protein: CASSSHRDRVTGELFF. The CDR3 coding sequence is TGTGCCAGCAGCTCCCACCGGGACAGAGTCACCGGGGAGCTGTTTTTT.

This clone was recorded only once. The chain combines TRBV7-9 with TRBJ2-7, with TRBD2 matching over 12 bases. CDR3 length: 15 residues. Looked up from germline, CDR1 is SEHNR and CDR2 is FQNEAQ (reference sequence). Germline trimming cut 3 bases from V and 6 bases from J; bases unmatched to any gene: 6. The CDR3 protein is CASSLGLAGSFEQYF. The CDR3, as DNA: TGTGCCAGCAGCTTGGGACTAGCGGGTAGCTTCGAGCAGTACTTC.

The rearrangement joins TRBV21-1 to TRBJ2-5; no DNA check was done on the table's D call, TRBD2. TRBV21-1 is annotated as a pseudogene. This CDR3 has 17 amino acids. The CDR3 loop is CASSKAAGLPYQETQYF. The CDR3 DNA sequence: TGTGCCAGCAGCAAAGCGGCAGGACTCCCGTACCAAGAGACCCAGTACTTC.

This sequence joins TRBV5-1 and TRBJ2-2, with D hard to call. The CDR3 runs 16 residues. Germline V gene sequence: CDR1 SGHRS, CDR2 YFSETQ. V lost 4 bases and J lost 0, with 13 bases in between. CDR3 coding DNA: TGCGCCAGCAGCCCTGTTCCCAGCCCGAACACCGGGGAGCTGTTTTTT. Protein product: CASSPVPSPNTGELFF.

The rearrangement links TRBV19 to TRBJ1-1; perhaps TRBD1 as D (6 bases). The germline V and J ends were trimmed by 6 bases and 8 bases, with 22 bases remaining between them. The CDR3 runs 15 residues. Germline CDR1 and CDR2: LNHDA and SQIVND (reference sequence). CDR3: CASSRTDLRGAEAFF. The CDR3 nucleotides read TGTGCCAGTAGCAGGACGGACCTCCGGGGGGCGGAAGCTTTCTTT.

This clone showed up just once. This chain joins TRBV30 and TRBJ2-1, with 10 bases lining up with TRBD1. Per the germline V gene, CDR1 is GTSNPN and CDR2 is SVGIG (reference sequence). V shed 5 bases and J 14 bases; nucleotides not matched to a gene: 6. The CDR3 loop spans 11 amino acids. CDR3 bases: TGTGCCTGGCGACAGGGGGCAGTGGAGTTCTTC. This gives the protein CAWRQGAVEFF.